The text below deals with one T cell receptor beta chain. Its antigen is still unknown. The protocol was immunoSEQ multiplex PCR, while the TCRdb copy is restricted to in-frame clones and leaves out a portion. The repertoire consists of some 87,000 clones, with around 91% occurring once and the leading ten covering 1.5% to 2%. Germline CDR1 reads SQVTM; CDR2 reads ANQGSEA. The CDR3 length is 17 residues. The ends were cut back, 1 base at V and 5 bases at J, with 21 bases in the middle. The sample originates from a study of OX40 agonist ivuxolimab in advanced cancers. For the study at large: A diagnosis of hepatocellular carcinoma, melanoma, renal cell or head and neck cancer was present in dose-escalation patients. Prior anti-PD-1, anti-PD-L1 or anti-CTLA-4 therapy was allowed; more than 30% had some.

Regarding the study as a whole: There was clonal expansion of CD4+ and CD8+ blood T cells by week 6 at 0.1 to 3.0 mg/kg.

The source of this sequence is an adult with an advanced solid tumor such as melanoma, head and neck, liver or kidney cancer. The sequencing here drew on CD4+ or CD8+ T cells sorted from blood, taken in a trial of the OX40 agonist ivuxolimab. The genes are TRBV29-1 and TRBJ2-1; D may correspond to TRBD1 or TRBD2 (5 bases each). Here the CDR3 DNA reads TGCAGCGTTGAAGGCCTCCGGGGCTACCTTGTGGACAATGAGCAGTTCTTC. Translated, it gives CSVEGLRGYLVDNEQFF.